These 32 T cell receptor beta chains were all obtained from the same sample, sequenced in a study of long-term antiretroviral therapy in people with HIV. With survey level as its setting, the immunoSEQ assay was v3.0. Using immunoSEQ multiplex PCR, the repertoire was profiled, and TCRdb retains in-frame clones only, with some absent. The data hold 9,500 to 15,000 clones, with 83% observed a single time. Sequencing was performed on unsorted PBMCs, taken 3.4 years after starting antiretroviral therapy. The receptors derive from a man aged 35 to 55 with HIV.

V usage is TRBV27 and J usage is TRBJ2-5; D possibly uses TRBD1 or TRBD2 (5 bases each). Between the trimmed V and J ends, which lost 6 bases and 1 base, there was a span of 18 bases. The CDR3 is made up of 16 amino acids. Germline CDR1 MNHEY, CDR2 SMNVEV (reference sequence). CDR3 DNA: TGTGCCAGCAGGAGGGATGGTTGGACAACCCAAGAGACCCAGTACTTC. It is translated as CASRRDGWTTQETQYF.

This chain uses TRBV29-1 with TRBJ2-5; D is undetermined. CDR1 is SQVTM, CDR2 ANQGSEA, per germline. The V end lost 7 bases, the J end lost 3 bases, and 6 bases lay between the germline ends. There are 10 residues in the CDR3. CDR3 protein: CSAKEETQYF. The CDR3 nucleotides read TGCAGCGCAAAAGAAGAGACCCAGTACTTC.

The chain joins TRBV14 to TRBJ2-3; D is unclear. The CDR3 has 13 residues. V lost 4 bases and J 3 bases, leaving 8 bases between the germline ends. From germline, CDR1 is SGHDN and CDR2 FVKESK. The CDR3 is CASSPPSTDTQYF. For the CDR3, the DNA is TGTGCCAGCAGCCCCCCGTCGACAGATACGCAGTATTTT.

The chain recombines TRBV15 with TRBJ1-5, with a weak D call TRBD1 (6 bases). Trimming left V 5 bases short and J 4 bases short, with 24 bases between. This CDR3 contains 18 residues. The germline V gene has CDR1 LNHNV and CDR2 YYDKDF (reference sequence). As DNA, the CDR3 is TGTGCCACCAGCGAACCCCCGGGTAGGGGGGAAGGAAATCAGCCCCAGCATTTT. Its translation is CATSEPPGRGEGNQPQHF.

The chain uses TRBV15 and TRBJ1-1; D is perhaps TRBD1 (5 bases). Per germline, CDR1 LNHNV and CDR2 YYDKDF (reference sequence). The V and J ends lost 0 bases and 8 bases respectively, with 10 bases between them. The CDR3 loop spans 13 amino acids. In nucleotides, the CDR3 is TGTGCCACCAGCAGAGAGAATGCAGGGGAAGCTTTCTTT. Amino acids: CATSRENAGEAFF.

This clone was detected only once. The chain couples TRBV9 to TRBJ2-2, with no clear D. This CDR3 spans 15 amino acids. The germline V gene has CDR1 SGDLS and CDR2 YYNGEE. Trimming left V 3 bases short and J 0 bases short, with 9 bases between. This chain's CDR3 is CASSGGTANTGELFF. The CDR3 DNA follows: TGTGCCAGCAGCGGGGGTACGGCGAACACCGGGGAGCTGTTTTTT. Complete variable domain (other parts from reference TRBV9 and TRBJ2-2): DSGVTQTPKHLITATGQRVTLRCSPRSGDLSVYWYQQSLDQGLQFLIQYYNGEERAKGNILERFSAQQFPDLHSELNLSSLELGDSALYFCASSGGTANTGELFFGEGSRLTVL.

The J gene is TRBJ2-6, the V gene TRBV7-8, with 9 bases matching TRBD1. The junction had 6 bases not matched to a gene; V was cut back by 5 bases and J by 4 bases. CDR3 size: 16 residues. Germline CDR1 is SGHVS and CDR2 is FQNEAQ. The CDR3 spells CASSPQGALGANVLTF. The CDR3 nucleotides read TGTGCCAGCAGCCCACAGGGGGCGTTAGGGGCCAACGTCCTGACTTTC. Together with reference TRBV7-8 and TRBJ2-6, the CDR3 gives the full variable domain: GAGVSQSPRYKVAKRGQDVALRCDPISGHVSLFWYQQALGQGPEFLTYFQNEAQLDKSGLPSDRFFAERPEGSVSTLKIQRTQQEDSAVYLCASSPQGALGANVLTFGAGSRLTVL.

V gene TRBV19 combines with J gene TRBJ1-3, with a tentative D call TRBD1 (5 bases). Germline loops: CDR1 LNHDA, CDR2 SQIVND (reference sequence). V lost 8 bases and J 0 bases, leaving 17 bases between the germline ends. CDR3 size: 16 residues. CDR3 loop: CASVTDSFFSGNTIYF. The CDR3 coding sequence is TGTGCCAGTGTGACAGACTCCTTCTTCTCTGGAAACACCATATATTTT. The whole variable domain, filled in from reference TRBV19 and TRBJ1-3, reads DGGITQSPKYLFRKEGQNVTLSCEQNLNHDAMYWYRQDPGQGLRLIYYSQIVNDFQKGDIAEGYSVSREKKESFPLTVTSAQKNPTAFYLCASVTDSFFSGNTIYFGEGSWLTVV.

CDR3 sequence (DNA): TGTGCCAGCAGTCGACAGGTAATGAACACTGAAGCTTTCTTT. As protein: CASSRQVMNTEAFF. The gene calls are TRBV6-5 and TRBJ1-1; D might be TRBD1 (6 bases). The germline CDR1 and CDR2 sequences are MNHEY and SVGAGI. The V gene lost 5 bases and the J gene lost 0 bases, with 10 bases spanning the gap. CDR3 size: 14 residues.

The CDR3 sequence: CASSLPGAGYTF. The CDR3 nucleotides are TGCGCCAGCAGCTTGCCAGGGGCTGGCTACACCTTC. The V gene is TRBV5-1, the J gene TRBJ1-2; D perhaps matches TRBD1 (6 bases). This CDR3 comprises 12 residues. V was clipped by 1 base and J by 7 bases, with 8 bases between them. From germline, CDR1 is SGHRS and CDR2 YFSETQ.

This sequence joins TRBV7-9 and TRBJ2-6; TRBD1 matches at 7 bases. V was clipped by 6 bases and J by 0 bases; unmatched bases: 11. CDR1 and CDR2 (germline): SEHNR, FQNEAQ (reference sequence). The CDR3 is 18 amino acids. Here the CDR3 reads CASSPTGQPSSGANVLTF. The CDR3 DNA follows: TGTGCCAGCAGTCCAACGGGACAGCCCTCCTCTGGGGCCAACGTCCTGACTTTC.

The V gene is TRBV29-1, the J gene TRBJ2-4; unclear D gene. V was clipped by 0 bases and J by 7 bases, with 10 bases between them. Germline V gives CDR1 SQVTM, CDR2 ANQGSEA. CDR3 size: 13 residues. DNA of the CDR3: TGCAGCGTTGAAGATCGGCATATCAACATTCAGTACTTC. This encodes CSVEDRHINIQYF.

CDR3 nucleotide sequence: TGTGCCAGCAGTGGGCCGGGACTAGCGGGAGGTGGGCCCTACAATGAGCAGTTCTTC. It is translated as CASSGPGLAGGGPYNEQFF. This chain joins TRBV2 and TRBJ2-1, with 15 bases fitting TRBD2. In germline, CDR1 is SNHLY, CDR2 FYNNEI. J was trimmed by 2 bases and V by 4 bases; bases with no gene match: 9. This CDR3 has 19 amino acids. Based on the CDR3 plus reference TRBV2 and TRBJ2-1, the full variable domain is EPEVTQTPSHQVTQMGQEVILRCVPISNHLYFYWYRQILGQKVEFLVSFYNNEISEKSEIFDDQFSVERPDGSNFTLKIRSTKLEDSAMYFCASSGPGLAGGGPYNEQFFGPGTRLTVL.

V gene TRBV9 combines with J gene TRBJ2-7; 8 nucleotides align to TRBD2. The CDR3 covers 15 residues. The ends lost 4 bases at V and 2 bases at J; junction bases unmatched: 8. Germline V lookup: CDR1 SGDLS, CDR2 YYNGEE. CDR3 nucleotide sequence: TGTGCCAGCAGCCCTCTAGCGGGTGCTACCTACGAGCAGTACTTC. Translated, it gives CASSPLAGATYEQYF.

The chain employs TRBV19 and TRBJ2-1; 8 nucleotides line up with TRBD2. This CDR3 comprises 16 residues. J gave up 5 bases and V 5 bases, and 11 bases lay outside the gene matches. Looked up from germline, CDR1 is LNHDA and CDR2 is SQIVND (reference sequence). The CDR3 is CASSPIWTSRNNEQFF. The CDR3 region has the DNA TGTGCCAGTAGTCCGATTTGGACTAGCAGAAACAATGAGCAGTTCTTC.

The sample holds a few counts of this clone. V usage is TRBV4-2 and J usage is TRBJ2-3; 10 bases are a match to TRBD2. J gave up 4 bases and V 5 bases, and 9 bases lay outside the gene matches. CDR3 size: 16 residues. Germline V gene data show CDR1 as LGHNA and CDR2 as YNFKEQ. The CDR3 region has the DNA TGTGCCAGCAGCGCGACCGTAGCGGGAGGCGCAGATACGCAGTATTTT. Translated: CASSATVAGGADTQYF.

CDR3 residues: CASSFEAGANVLTF. The CDR3 DNA follows: TGTGCCAGCAGCTTTGAGGCTGGGGCCAACGTCCTGACTTTC. The V gene is TRBV7-9, the J gene TRBJ2-6, with no clear D. The V end lost 3 bases, the J end lost 2 bases, and 5 bases lay between the germline ends. The germline V gene has CDR1 SEHNR and CDR2 FQNEAQ (reference sequence). The CDR3 length is 14 residues.

The rearrangement joins TRBV28 to TRBJ2-6; D is unclear. Germline CDR1 MDHEN, CDR2 SYDVKM. This CDR3 has 15 residues. V was cut by 2 bases and J by 1 base, with 6 bases left in between. The CDR3 reads CASSLAMSGANVLTF. The CDR3 coding sequence is TGTGCCAGCAGTTTAGCCATGTCTGGGGCCAACGTCCTGACTTTC.

This chain connects TRBV10-1 to TRBJ1-2; weak D call: TRBD1 (6 bases). Germline CDR1 reads WNHNN; CDR2 reads SYGVQD (reference sequence). Trimming pared 4 bases from V and 7 bases from J, leaving 7 bases between. There are 11 residues in the CDR3. CDR3 sequence: CASSVGGGYTF. The CDR3, as DNA: TGCGCCAGCAGTGTAGGGGGTGGCTACACCTTC.

The genes are TRBV5-5 and TRBJ2-1; D call uncertain. The CDR3 is 11 amino acids. The germline V and J ends were trimmed by 0 bases and 9 bases, with 4 bases remaining between them. Per germline, CDR1 SGHKS and CDR2 YYEKEE (reference sequence). CDR3 in amino acids: CASSLAAEQFF. CDR3 bases: TGTGCCAGCAGCTTGGCGGCTGAGCAGTTCTTC.

The chain couples TRBV6-5 to TRBJ2-1; TRBD1 might be the D (6 bases). V shed 6 bases and J shed 6 bases, with 18 bases lying between them. Germline values: CDR1 MNHEY, CDR2 SVGAGI. This CDR3 has 15 residues. The CDR3 protein is CASRHRDTLGNEQFF. The CDR3 DNA follows: TGTGCCAGCAGGCATCGGGACACCCTGGGCAATGAGCAGTTCTTC.

The chain recombines TRBV7-6 with TRBJ2-2, with D maybe TRBD1 (6 bases). V gave up 3 bases and J gave up 6 bases, with 14 bases separating them. Looked up from germline, CDR1 is SGHVS and CDR2 is FNYEAQ. The CDR3 extends over 15 amino acids. As DNA, the CDR3 is TGTGCCAGCAGCTTCCGACAGGACAACGCCGGGGAGCTGTTTTTT. Amino acids: CASSFRQDNAGELFF.

This clone was seen once. This chain uses TRBV7-2 with TRBJ2-7; weak D call: TRBD2 (6 bases). This CDR3 comprises 15 residues. V gave up 3 bases and J gave up 0 bases, with 12 bases separating them. CDR1 and CDR2 (germline): SGHTA, FQGNSA. The CDR3 here is CASSFQATSSYEQYF. In DNA, the CDR3 is TGTGCCAGCAGCTTCCAAGCGACTAGCTCCTACGAGCAGTACTTC.

This sequence joins TRBV5-1 and TRBJ2-3; D not resolved. This CDR3 is built from 12 residues. The ends were cut back, 0 bases at V and 4 bases at J, with 3 bases in the middle. CDR1 SGHRS and CDR2 YFSETQ come from the germline V gene. The CDR3 region has the DNA TGCGCCAGCAGCTTGGAGTCAGATACGCAGTATTTT. Protein product: CASSLESDTQYF.

This sequence joins TRBV4-2 and TRBJ2-3; 13 bases map to TRBD2. V was clipped by 0 bases and J by 1 base; unmatched bases: 1. The length of the CDR3 is 17 residues. CDR1 and CDR2 (germline): LGHNA, YNFKEQ. Here the CDR3 DNA reads TGTGCCAGCAGCCAAGAACTAGCGGGAGGGGGCACAGATACGCAGTATTTT. Residues: CASSQELAGGGTDTQYF.

This rearrangement joins TRBV7-9 to TRBJ2-7; 10 bases match TRBD2. CDR3 size: 18 residues. After removal of 2 bases from V and 3 bases from J, the junction contained 13 bases not matched to a gene. Germline V gene sequence: CDR1 SEHNR, CDR2 FQNEAQ (reference sequence). The DNA for the CDR3 is TGTGCCAGCAGCTTACATAAGGTAGCGGGAGGCCCAGACTACGAGCAGTACTTC. Translated, it gives CASSLHKVAGGPDYEQYF. Drawing the rest from reference TRBV7-9 and TRBJ2-7, the complete variable domain is DTGVSQNPRHKITKRGQNVTFRCDPISEHNRLYWYRQTLGQGPEFLTYFQNEAQLEKSRLLSDRFSAERPKGSFSTLEIQRTEQGDSAMYLCASSLHKVAGGPDYEQYFGPGTRLTVT.

V gene TRBV11-2 combines with J gene TRBJ2-1, with 7 bases aligning to TRBD2. V was pared by 5 bases and J by 3 bases, with 7 bases of the junction left unmatched. The length of the CDR3 is 15 residues. The V gene's germline CDR1 is SGHAT and CDR2 FQNNGV. The CDR3 here is CASSVQAGNYNEQFF. Written as DNA, the CDR3 is TGTGCCAGCAGCGTCCAAGCGGGGAACTACAATGAGCAGTTCTTC.

The genes are TRBV7-9 and TRBJ1-2; maybe TRBD1 (6 bases). CDR1 is SEHNR, CDR2 FQNEAQ, per germline (reference sequence). The CDR3 length is 15 residues. Between the trimmed V and J ends, which lost 1 base and 2 bases, there was a span of 11 bases. CDR3 sequence reads: CASSLGGAGNYGYTF. In nucleotides, the CDR3 is TGTGCCAGCAGCTTAGGGGGGGCAGGCAACTATGGCTACACCTTC.

The CDR3 reads CASSFLTTSYGYTF. The CDR3 DNA reads as TGTGCCAGCAGCTTCCTGACCACATCCTATGGCTACACCTTC. The rearrangement links TRBV7-8 to TRBJ1-2, with no clear D. Trimming stripped 3 bases from V and 4 bases from J, with 12 bases between. CDR1 is SGHVS and CDR2 is FQNEAQ in the germline V gene. The CDR3 length is 14 residues.

V usage is TRBV29-1 and J usage is TRBJ2-7; D perhaps matches TRBD2 (6 bases). Trimming took off 4 bases at V and 3 bases at J, with 7 bases between the two ends. Germline CDR1 and CDR2: SQVTM and ANQGSEA. The CDR3 sequence is 11 residues long. This CDR3 reads CSVGGGYEQYF. The CDR3 DNA reads as TGCAGCGTTGGGGGAGGCTACGAGCAGTACTTC.

The rearrangement joins TRBV19 to TRBJ2-1; a weak D match, TRBD2 (7 bases). The germline V gene has CDR1 LNHDA and CDR2 SQIVND (reference sequence). The CDR3 has 15 amino acids. Trimming pared 1 base from V and 7 bases from J, leaving 14 bases between. The CDR3 DNA reads as TGTGCCAGTAGTATAGGGATACGGGGGGCAAATGAGCAGTTCTTC. This codes for CASSIGIRGANEQFF.

This chain joins TRBV6-5 and TRBJ1-5; unclear D gene. Trimming removed 2 bases at V and 7 bases at J, with 9 bases between. The CDR3 covers 13 residues. Germline V gives CDR1 MNHEY, CDR2 SVGAGI. CDR3 sequence: CASSYVTGQPQHF. The CDR3 bases are TGTGCCAGCAGTTACGTGACTGGACAGCCCCAGCATTTT.